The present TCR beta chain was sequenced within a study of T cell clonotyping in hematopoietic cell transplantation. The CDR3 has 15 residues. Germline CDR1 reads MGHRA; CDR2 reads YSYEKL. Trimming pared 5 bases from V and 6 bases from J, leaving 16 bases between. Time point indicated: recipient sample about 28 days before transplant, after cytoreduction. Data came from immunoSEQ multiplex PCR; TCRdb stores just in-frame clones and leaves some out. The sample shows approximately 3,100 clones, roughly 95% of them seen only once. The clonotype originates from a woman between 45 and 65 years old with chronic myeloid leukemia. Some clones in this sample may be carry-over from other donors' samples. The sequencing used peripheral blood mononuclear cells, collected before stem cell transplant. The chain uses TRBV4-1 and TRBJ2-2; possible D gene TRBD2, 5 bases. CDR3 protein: CASSFQRVGAGELFF. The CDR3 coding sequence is TGCGCCAGCAGCTTTCAGAGGGTGGGCGCCGGGGAGCTGTTTTTT.